This T cell receptor beta chain was recovered during a study of OX40 agonist ivuxolimab in advanced cancers. Broadly, across the study: Ivuxolimab was an agonistic, fully human IgG2 monoclonal antibody directed against OX40 (CD134), a costimulatory receptor. Intravenous ivuxolimab was administered to patients every 2 weeks at six dose levels: 0.01, 0.1, 0.3, 1.5, 3 and 10 mg/kg. Of the roughly 51 patients in dose escalation, about 20 had hepatocellular carcinoma, around 15 had melanoma, 9 had renal cell carcinoma and 9 had head and neck cancer. The dose-escalation cohort was about 86% male with a mean age of roughly 60 years, ranging from roughly 20 to 80. Patients were allowed to have had prior anti-PD-1, anti-PD-L1 or anti-CTLA-4 therapy, and 40% of the dose-escalation patients had previously received checkpoint inhibitors. Partial responses occurred in three dose-escalation patients: two with cutaneous melanoma and one with hepatocellular carcinoma. The point of sequencing TCRbeta in the periphery was to test whether ivuxolimab changed TCR sequence diversity and drove clonal T-cell expansion. The paper reports the monotherapy dose-escalation portion (N of about 50 patients) of the phase I ivuxolimab trial. Overall study outcomes, separate from this receptor: After ivuxolimab, CD8+ T cells had more expanded clones than CD4+ T cells on average. Low levels of normalized T-cell clonal expansion were also seen in some patients who did not respond. Antigen specificity was not determined for the clonally expanded peripheral T cells. Clonal expansion of both CD4+ and CD8+ blood T cells was observed from baseline to week 6 at doses 0.1 to 3.0 mg/kg. In the 0.1-3.0 mg/kg groups, partial responders were among the patients with the lowest normalized peripheral clonal expansion, particularly in CD8+ T cells.

Patients with autoimmune disease history or receiving systemic immunosuppression were excluded from the trial. Peripheral blood for TCR sequencing was collected from all dose cohorts at baseline, on cycle 4 day 1, and on cycle 7 day 1. The samples were taken from a phase I, first-in-human, multicenter, open-label dose-escalation trial of ivuxolimab. Adults with locally advanced or metastatic melanoma, renal cell carcinoma, hepatocellular carcinoma or head and neck squamous cell carcinoma were enrolled in the trial. Before TCR sequencing, CD4+ T cells and CD8+ T cells from peripheral blood were sorted into separate populations. This clone came up a few times. Its antigen is currently not known. The sample holds no much larger clone one base away, and base qualities are not on file. Genomic DNA was extracted from sorted cells for sequencing of the TCRbeta CDR3 region. TCRbeta CDR3 regions were sequenced using the immunoSEQ Assay. TCRdb re-hosts the immuneACCESS table, in-frame sequences only. Its copies lack some clones; in the studies checked, an unresolved V gene accounts for under half of them, and the cause for the rest is not known. The sample data list 45,000 to 65,000 clones, and around 86% of these were observed just once. The ten largest clones take up about 1.7% of the sample.

The CDR3 runs 13 amino acids, cysteine and phenylalanine included. Only the CDR3 region is kept as DNA, spanning 39 bases read in frame from base 1. The junction shows trimming of 0 bases on V and 5 bases on J, plus 6 bases between the germline ends. CDR1 MNHEY and CDR2 SVGAGI are derived from the germline V gene. The receptor comes from an adult with an advanced solid tumor such as melanoma, head and neck, liver or kidney cancer. Sequencing was performed on CD4+ or CD8+ T cells sorted from blood, taken in a trial of the OX40 agonist ivuxolimab. This sequence uses TRBV6-5 and TRBJ2-3; the D gene is perhaps TRBD2, on 6 matching bases. The CDR3 here reads CASSYSGGDTQYF. The DNA sequence is as follows: TGTGCCAGCAGTTACTCGGGGGGAGATACGCAGTATTTT.